This passage covers 14 T cell receptor beta chains from one sample sequenced in a study of early T cells in non-severe SARS-CoV-2 infection. TCRdb re-analysed the 5' RACE reads in MiXCR, keeping a single row per CDR3 protein. The sample has approximately 28,000 distinct CDR3 sequences; around 6.1% are singletons. The sequenced sample was whole blood, obtained at baseline. The receptors were gathered from an adult who was a healthcare worker with PCR-confirmed SARS-CoV-2 infection or an uninfected control (not recorded which).

The CDR3 loop reads CSASGRGVNNEQFF. DNA for the CDR3: TGCAGTGCTAGTGGGCGGGGTGTGAACAATGAGCAGTTCTTC. This chain links TRBV20-1 with TRBJ2-1; D might be TRBD2 (6 bases). In germline, CDR1 is DFQATT, CDR2 SNEGSKA (reference sequence). Trimming took off 3 bases at V and 5 bases at J, with 14 bases between the two ends. The CDR3 is 14 amino acids.

This clonotype was seen at least ten times. The chain couples TRBV5-1 to TRBJ2-2; no clear D gene. The V gene lost 4 bases and the J gene lost 4 bases, with 11 bases spanning the gap. Germline CDR1 reads SGHRS; CDR2 reads YFSETQ. The CDR3 contains 14 residues. The CDR3 spells CASSLFDGTGELFF. The CDR3 region has the DNA TGCGCCAGCAGCCTCTTCGACGGCACCGGGGAGCTGTTTTTT.

This clonotype was seen a handful of times. The rearrangement uses TRBV10-3 and TRBJ2-3, with 10 bases matching TRBD2. Germline loops: CDR1 ENHRY, CDR2 SYGVKD. The CDR3 is 13 amino acids. Trimming cost V 10 bases and J 4 bases; bases outside gene matches: 5. CDR3 bases: TGTGCCACCGAAGCGGGAGGGCCAGATACGCAGTATTTT. It yields the protein CATEAGGPDTQYF.

The chain carries TRBV29-1 and TRBJ2-7; 10 bases fit TRBD2. Germline V gene sequence: CDR1 SQVTM, CDR2 ANQGSEA. This CDR3 has 17 amino acids. V shed 4 bases, J shed 2 bases, and the junction held 14 bases outside the gene matches. CDR3 protein: CSVVLGSSGSLPYEQYF. DNA of the CDR3: TGCAGCGTTGTCCTGGGGTCTAGCGGGAGTCTGCCCTACGAGCAGTACTTC.

There are many counts of this clonotype. The chain carries TRBV6-2 or TRBV6-3 and TRBJ2-5; no definite D call. Germline V gene sequence: CDR1 MNHEY, CDR2 SVGEGT. V was shortened by 3 bases and J by 7 bases, with 9 bases between the two germline ends. This CDR3 comprises 12 residues. Here the CDR3 DNA reads TGTGCCAGCAGTTATCAATTCCGGACCCAGTACTTC. Translating gives CASSYQFRTQYF.

The gene calls are TRBV12-3 or TRBV12-4 and TRBJ2-4; D may be TRBD2 (6 bases). CDR3 length: 18 residues. V was shortened by 6 bases and J by 2 bases, with 23 bases between the two germline ends. The DNA for the CDR3 is TGTGCCAGCAGCTACCTTAGGTCTAGCGCCTACACCAAAAACATTCAGTACTTC. Protein sequence: CASSYLRSSAYTKNIQYF.

This clonotype has a count of ten or more. The rearrangement links TRBV9 to TRBJ2-1; perhaps D is TRBD1 or TRBD2 (5 bases each). This CDR3 has 13 amino acids. The V end was cut by 4 bases, the J end by 6 bases, with 11 bases between. The germline V gene has CDR1 SGDLS and CDR2 YYNGEE. CDR3 loop: CASSLPGTNEQFF. The CDR3 DNA follows: TGTGCCAGCAGCCTGCCTGGGACCAATGAGCAGTTCTTC. Complete variable domain (other parts from reference TRBV9 and TRBJ2-1): DSGVTQTPKHLITATGQRVTLRCSPRSGDLSVYWYQQSLDQGLQFLIQYYNGEERAKGNILERFSAQQFPDLHSELNLSSLELGDSALYFCASSLPGTNEQFFGPGTRLTVL.

The CDR3 nucleotides are TGCGCCAGCAGCTTGGACAGCACGAACCTCGAAGCTTTCTTT. Residues: CASSLDSTNLEAFF. This chain uses TRBV5-1 with TRBJ1-1; the D is unclear. Per the germline V gene, CDR1 is SGHRS and CDR2 is YFSETQ. The CDR3 runs 14 residues. Trimming pared 0 bases from V and 8 bases from J, leaving 14 bases between.

This chain joins TRBV3-1 and TRBJ2-7; 8 bases are a match to TRBD1. The J segment lost 5 bases and the V segment lost 6 bases, leaving 9 bases of the junction unmatched. The CDR3 has 14 residues. CDR1 and CDR2 (germline): LGHDT, YNNKEL (reference sequence). The CDR3 protein is CASSRTGKRHEQYF. The CDR3 DNA reads as TGTGCCAGCAGTCGGACAGGGAAGAGGCACGAGCAGTACTTC.

This clonotype has a count of ten or more. The chain uses TRBV24-1 and TRBJ2-1, with 10 positions matching TRBD2. This CDR3 has 20 residues. CDR1 is KGHDR and CDR2 is SFDVKD in the germline V gene. The J segment lost 0 bases and the V segment lost 5 bases, leaving 15 bases of the junction unmatched. The CDR3 is CATSGVGTSERIGSYNEQFF. CDR3 nucleotide sequence: TGTGCCACCAGTGGGGTAGGGACTAGCGAACGAATCGGCTCCTACAATGAGCAGTTCTTC.

In its sample, this clonotype was seen many times. This chain connects TRBV3-1 to TRBJ1-4; D possibly corresponds to TRBD1 (5 bases). Germline CDR1 LGHDT, CDR2 YNNKEL (reference sequence). Trimming left V 0 bases short and J 8 bases short, with 7 bases between. There are 13 residues in the CDR3. DNA of the CDR3: TGTGCCAGCAGCCAAGAGGGGGTAGAAAAACTGTTTTTT. As protein: CASSQEGVEKLFF.

The chain has TRBV12-3 or TRBV12-4 and TRBJ2-3; a weak D match, TRBD2 (5 bases). V shed 2 bases and J shed 5 bases, with 14 bases lying between them. The CDR3 contains 15 residues. The CDR3 DNA follows: TGTGCCAGCAGTTTAAACCCTAGCTTAGGAGATACGCAGTATTTT. Encoded protein: CASSLNPSLGDTQYF.

This clonotype was seen many times. This sequence joins TRBV7-9 and TRBJ2-3; D uncertain. Germline V gene data show CDR1 as SEHNR and CDR2 as FQNEAQ (reference sequence). Trimming pared 1 base from V and 14 bases from J, leaving 13 bases between. The CDR3 loop spans 12 amino acids. The CDR3 DNA reads TGTGCCAGCAGCTTAGACGATACAAAGGGGTATTTT. Amino acids: CASSLDDTKGYF.

J is TRBJ1-3 and V is TRBV27; the D gene is possibly TRBD1 (6 bases). CDR1 and CDR2 (germline): MNHEY, SMNVEV (reference sequence). The CDR3 covers 15 residues. V lost 2 bases and J 3 bases, leaving 11 bases between the germline ends. CDR3 sequence (DNA): TGTGCCAGCAGTTTACCGGGGGGCTGTGGAAACACCATATATTTT. Translation: CASSLPGGCGNTIYF.